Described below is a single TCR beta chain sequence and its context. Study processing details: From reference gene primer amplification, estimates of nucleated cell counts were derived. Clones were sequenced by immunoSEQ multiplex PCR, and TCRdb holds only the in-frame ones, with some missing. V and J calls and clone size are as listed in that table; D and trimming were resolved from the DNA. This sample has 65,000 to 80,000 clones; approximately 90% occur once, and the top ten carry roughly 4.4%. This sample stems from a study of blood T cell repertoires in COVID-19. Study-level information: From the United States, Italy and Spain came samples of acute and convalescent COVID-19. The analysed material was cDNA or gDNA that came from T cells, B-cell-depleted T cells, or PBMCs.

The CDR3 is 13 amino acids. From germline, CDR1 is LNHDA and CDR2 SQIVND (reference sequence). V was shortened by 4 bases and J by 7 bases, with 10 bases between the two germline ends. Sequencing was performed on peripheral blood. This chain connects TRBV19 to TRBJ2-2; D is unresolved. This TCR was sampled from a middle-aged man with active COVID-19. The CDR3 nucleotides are TGTGCCAGTAGTAGTCTCTCGCGCGGGGAGCTGTTTTTT. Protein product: CASSSLSRGELFF.